This section outlines one T cell receptor (beta chain) sequence together with its context. As yet, its antigen is unknown. The junction had 7 bases not matched to a gene; V was cut back by 5 bases and J by 5 bases. The CDR3 runs to 16 residues. From germline, CDR1 is MDHEN and CDR2 SYDVKM. There were between 1 and 8 samples from each patient, taken pretreatment and on-treatment. Synthetically made TCR analog templates were put into each PCR as spikes. Some clones are missing from TCRdb's copy, which holds only in-frame ones; the method was immunoSEQ multiplex PCR. Of about 90,000 clones in the sample, approximately 91% are singletons; the top ten hold 9.4%. These data come from a study of PD-L1 blockade in urothelial cancer. In the study overall: Prior exposure to chemotherapy in patients amounted to 0 to 3 regimens received. Findings and limits, study-wide: Sub-median blood TCR clonality before treatment predicted longer survival.

This receptor was obtained from a man between 60 and 70 years old with urothelial cancer. The chain combines TRBV28 with TRBJ2-2; 11 bases match TRBD2. The sample here was PBMCs, taken around atezolizumab (anti-PD-L1) treatment. The CDR3: CASSPLGLAETGELFF. The CDR3 DNA reads as TGTGCCAGCAGTCCGTTGGGACTAGCGGAAACCGGGGAGCTGTTTTTT.